The rows below give T cell receptor beta chains drawn from one sample of a study of T cell responses to AZD1222 COVID-19 vaccine. The method was immunoSEQ multiplex PCR; TCRdb's version includes in-frame clones alone and lacks a portion of them. The sample yields 130,000 to 150,000 clones, about 86% seen once. Sequenced material: peripheral blood, taken 28 days after the second AZD1222 dose. The source of these receptors is an adult who received the AZD1222 COVID-19 vaccine. The CDR3 runs from the conserved cysteine through the conserved F or W. Each record gives: CDR3 protein, CDR3 DNA, J gene, CDR3 length, V gene, D gene, clone size. The D gene is left open where the match is weak. Rows give clone size only sometimes, using once, few, many, or a class for an expanded clone.

CDR3: CASSLGLQHGYTF
DNA: TGTGCCAGCAGCTTGGGTCTGCAGCATGGCTACACCTTC
J: TRBJ1-2
length: 13
V: TRBV5-6
D: .
size: .

CDR3: CASSLTGGGQPQHF
DNA: TGTGCCAGCAGCTTAACGGGCGGTGGTCAGCCCCAGCATTTT
J: TRBJ1-5
length: 14
V: TRBV7-8
D: .
size: .

CDR3: CASSLAGYGYTF
DNA: TGTGCCAGCAGTTTGGCCGGGTATGGCTACACCTTC
J: TRBJ1-2
length: 12
V: TRBV27
D: .
size: .

CDR3: CASSLEDEKLFF
DNA: TGCGCCAGCAGCTTGGAAGATGAAAAACTGTTTTTT
J: TRBJ1-4
length: 12
V: TRBV5-1
D: .
size: .

CDR3: CASSLVALVDEQFF
DNA: TGTGCCAGCAGCTTAGTGGCCTTAGTGGATGAGCAGTTCTTC
J: TRBJ2-1
length: 14
V: TRBV7-9
D: .
size: .

CDR3: CASSSVSGALHF
DNA: TGTGCCAGCAGCTCAGTCTCAGGGGCCCTCCACTTT
J: TRBJ1-6
length: 12
V: TRBV7-9
D: .
size: .

CDR3: CARSREGGGGETQYF
DNA: TGTGCCCGCAGCAGAGAGGGGGGGGGCGGAGAGACCCAGTACTTC
J: TRBJ2-5
length: 15
V: TRBV6-4
D: .
size: .

CDR3: CAWTRPWGSQNTEAFF
DNA: TGTGCCTGGACCCGACCCTGGGGCAGCCAGAACACTGAAGCTTTCTTT
J: TRBJ1-1
length: 16
V: TRBV30
D: .
size: .

CDR3: CASSQDTSGGPQDTQYF
DNA: TGTGCCAGCAGCCAAGATACGAGCGGGGGCCCCCAAGATACCCAGTACTTC
J: TRBJ2-5
length: 17
V: TRBV4-2
D: TRBD2
size: .

CDR3: CASSTQGVYSPLHF
DNA: TGTGCCAGTAGCACTCAGGGGGTTTATTCACCCCTCCACTTT
J: TRBJ1-6
length: 14
V: TRBV19
D: TRBD1
size: .

CDR3: CAISDSGGADEQFF
DNA: TGTGCCATCAGTGATAGCGGGGGGGCCGATGAGCAGTTCTTC
J: TRBJ2-1
length: 14
V: TRBV10-3
D: TRBD2
size: .

CDR3: CASSDRGQSDQPQHF
DNA: TGTGCCAGTAGCGACAGGGGGCAAAGTGATCAGCCCCAGCATTTT
J: TRBJ1-5
length: 15
V: TRBV19
D: TRBD1
size: .

CDR3: CASTTGGWGTSGGASYEQYF
DNA: TGTGCCAGCACTACAGGGGGCTGGGGGACTAGCGGGGGGGCCTCCTACGAGCAGTACTTC
J: TRBJ2-7
length: 20
V: TRBV28
D: TRBD2
size: .

CDR3: CSVERDGYTF
DNA: TGCAGCGTTGAGAGGGATGGCTACACCTTC
J: TRBJ1-2
length: 10
V: TRBV29-1
D: .
size: .

CDR3: CAISESAELNTEAFF
DNA: TGTGCCATCAGTGAGTCCGCAGAACTGAACACTGAAGCTTTCTTT
J: TRBJ1-1
length: 15
V: TRBV10-3
D: .
size: .

CDR3: CASSRGSAGNTGELFF
DNA: TGCGCCAGCAGTAGGGGGTCGGCAGGGAACACCGGGGAGCTGTTTTTT
J: TRBJ2-2
length: 16
V: TRBV10-1
D: .
size: .

CDR3: CASSFSGQASYEQYF
DNA: TGTGCCAGCAGTTTCTCGGGACAGGCCTCCTACGAGCAGTACTTC
J: TRBJ2-7
length: 15
V: TRBV27
D: TRBD1
size: .

CDR3: CASRSGQPRSAFF
DNA: TGTGCCAGCAGATCGGGACAGCCAAGGAGCGCTTTCTTT
J: TRBJ1-1
length: 13
V: TRBV28
D: TRBD1
size: once

CDR3: CASSSSTGEGGEAFF
DNA: TGTGCCAGCAGTTCCTCTACAGGGGAAGGCGGTGAAGCTTTCTTT
J: TRBJ1-1
length: 15
V: TRBV6-6
D: TRBD1
size: .

CDR3: CASSLHTGEYGYTF
DNA: TGTGCCAGCAGCCTCCACACAGGGGAATATGGCTACACCTTC
J: TRBJ1-2
length: 14
V: TRBV3-1/TRBV3-2
D: TRBD1
size: .

CDR3: CASSQEGRSYNEQFF
DNA: TGCGCCAGCAGCCAAGAGGGGAGGTCCTACAATGAGCAGTTCTTC
J: TRBJ2-1
length: 15
V: TRBV4-1
D: .
size: .

CDR3: CASSLGTSGEETQYF
DNA: TGTGCCAGCAGCCTGGGGACTAGCGGGGAGGAGACCCAGTACTTC
J: TRBJ2-5
length: 15
V: TRBV5-4
D: TRBD2
size: .

CDR3: CASSGDRGGGTEAFF
DNA: TGTGCCAGCAGTGGCGACAGGGGCGGAGGTACTGAAGCTTTCTTT
J: TRBJ1-1
length: 15
V: TRBV25-1
D: TRBD1
size: once

CDR3: CASSLAATSGRGSTDTQYF
DNA: TGTGCCAGCAGCTTAGCGGCGACTAGCGGGAGGGGTAGCACAGATACGCAGTATTTT
J: TRBJ2-3
length: 19
V: TRBV7-2
D: TRBD2
size: .

CDR3: CASSLGPTGVGSYNSPLHF
DNA: TGTGCCAGCAGCTTGGGCCCAACAGGGGTGGGTTCCTATAATTCACCCCTCCACTTT
J: TRBJ1-6
length: 19
V: TRBV5-6
D: TRBD1
size: .

CDR3: CASSFVGNQPQHF
DNA: TGTGCCAGCAGTTTTGTGGGAAATCAGCCCCAGCATTTT
J: TRBJ1-5
length: 13
V: TRBV12-3/TRBV12-4
D: .
size: .

CDR3: CASSEYGSEAFF
DNA: TGTGCCAGCAGTGAATATGGATCTGAAGCTTTCTTT
J: TRBJ1-1
length: 12
V: TRBV6-1
D: .
size: few

CDR3: CASSEPSVGEQYF
DNA: TGTGCCAGCAGTGAACCGTCTGTGGGCGAGCAGTACTTC
J: TRBJ2-7
length: 13
V: TRBV25-1
D: .
size: once

CDR3: CAWSRLAGGGGTQYF
DNA: TGTGCCTGGAGTAGACTAGCGGGAGGGGGCGGTACGCAGTATTTT
J: TRBJ2-3
length: 15
V: TRBV30
D: TRBD2
size: few

CDR3: CASSLDGTINYGYTF
DNA: TGCGCCAGCAGCTTGGACGGGACCATTAACTATGGCTACACCTTC
J: TRBJ1-2
length: 15
V: TRBV5-1
D: .
size: .

CDR3: CASSEFGGGDEETQYF
DNA: TGTGCCAGCAGTGAGTTCGGCGGGGGGGACGAAGAGACCCAGTACTTC
J: TRBJ2-5
length: 16
V: TRBV2
D: TRBD2
size: .

CDR3: CARSPPTSERYNEQFF
DNA: TGTGCCAGAAGCCCCCCAACTAGCGAGCGTTACAATGAGCAGTTCTTC
J: TRBJ2-1
length: 16
V: TRBV7-5
D: .
size: few

CDR3: CASSQTETQYF
DNA: TGTGCCAGCAGCCAGACAGAGACCCAGTACTTC
J: TRBJ2-5
length: 11
V: TRBV14
D: .
size: .

CDR3: CASSQRPSTYEQYF
DNA: TGCGCCAGCAGTCAACGCCCCAGTACCTACGAGCAGTACTTC
J: TRBJ2-7
length: 14
V: TRBV23-1
D: .
size: .

CDR3: CASSGGTRNEQFF
DNA: TGCGCCAGCAGCGGTGGGACCCGCAATGAGCAGTTCTTC
J: TRBJ2-1
length: 13
V: TRBV5-1
D: .
size: .

CDR3: CAWSGLLGPLGEQYF
DNA: TGTGCCTGGAGTGGCCTCCTGGGCCCCCTGGGAGAGCAGTACTTC
J: TRBJ2-7
length: 15
V: TRBV30
D: .
size: .

CDR3: CASSLRRGAEAFF
DNA: TGTGCCAGCAGCCTCCGGCGGGGGGCTGAAGCTTTCTTT
J: TRBJ1-1
length: 13
V: TRBV6-5
D: .
size: .

CDR3: CASSLTGHEQYF
DNA: TGCGCCAGCAGCTTGACCGGCCACGAGCAGTACTTC
J: TRBJ2-7
length: 12
V: TRBV5-1
D: .
size: few

CDR3: CASSIRGPTEAFF
DNA: TGTGCCAGCAGTATTAGGGGGCCCACTGAAGCTTTCTTT
J: TRBJ1-1
length: 13
V: TRBV6-5
D: TRBD1
size: .

CDR3: CASSLDRAGGTDTQYF
DNA: TGTGCCAGCAGCTTAGATCGGGCGGGCGGGACAGATACGCAGTATTTT
J: TRBJ2-3
length: 16
V: TRBV11-2
D: .
size: .

CDR3: CASSLLGLGPEQYF
DNA: TGTGCCAGCAGCTTACTGGGACTAGGACCCGAGCAGTACTTC
J: TRBJ2-7
length: 14
V: TRBV7-9
D: TRBD2
size: .

CDR3: CASSVAGVLETQYF
DNA: TGTGCCAGCAGCGTAGCTGGCGTCTTAGAGACCCAGTACTTC
J: TRBJ2-5
length: 14
V: TRBV9
D: .
size: few

CDR3: CASSVSSGSNGEQFF
DNA: TGTGCTAGCAGCGTATCTAGCGGGAGTAACGGTGAGCAGTTCTTC
J: TRBJ2-1
length: 15
V: TRBV7-7
D: TRBD2
size: .

CDR3: CASSTNRGLNEKLFF
DNA: TGTGCCAGTAGTACTAACAGGGGGCTGAATGAAAAACTGTTTTTT
J: TRBJ1-4
length: 15
V: TRBV19
D: TRBD1
size: .

CDR3: CASSIPGSYGYTF
DNA: TGTGCCAGTAGTATTCCGGGCTCCTATGGCTACACCTTC
J: TRBJ1-2
length: 13
V: TRBV19
D: .
size: few

CDR3: CASSATNTGELFF
DNA: TGTGCCAGCAGCGCGACGAACACCGGGGAGCTGTTTTTT
J: TRBJ2-2
length: 13
V: TRBV9
D: .
size: once

CDR3: CASGPTNTDTQYF
DNA: TGTGCTAGTGGCCCGACGAACACAGATACGCAGTATTTT
J: TRBJ2-3
length: 13
V: TRBV12-5
D: .
size: .

CDR3: CASSEVYSNQPQHF
DNA: TGTGCCAGCAGTGAAGTATATAGCAATCAGCCCCAGCATTTT
J: TRBJ1-5
length: 14
V: TRBV2
D: .
size: .

CDR3: CASGLGTGGAGGYTF
DNA: TGTGCCAGCGGGTTGGGGACAGGGGGCGCGGGTGGCTACACCTTC
J: TRBJ1-2
length: 15
V: TRBV2
D: TRBD1
size: .

CDR3: CSVEDPKARSDTQYF
DNA: TGCAGCGTTGAAGATCCCAAGGCTAGGTCAGATACGCAGTATTTT
J: TRBJ2-3
length: 15
V: TRBV29-1
D: .
size: .

CDR3: CASSWVADTQYF
DNA: TGTGCCAGCAGTTGGGTGGCAGATACGCAGTATTTT
J: TRBJ2-3
length: 12
V: TRBV12-3/TRBV12-4
D: .
size: .

CDR3: CASSLEGQGGYTF
DNA: TGCGCCAGCAGCTTGGAAGGACAGGGTGGCTACACCTTC
J: TRBJ1-2
length: 13
V: TRBV5-1
D: TRBD1
size: few

CDR3: CASSTTTLAEAFF
DNA: TGTGCCAGTAGTACGACTACGCTCGCTGAAGCTTTCTTT
J: TRBJ1-1
length: 13
V: TRBV19
D: .
size: .

CDR3: CASSISTGQGVYGYTF
DNA: TGTGCCAGTAGTATTTCGACGGGACAGGGGGTCTATGGCTACACCTTC
J: TRBJ1-2
length: 16
V: TRBV19
D: TRBD1
size: .

CDR3: CAIGEDNEQFF
DNA: TGTGCCATAGGGGAGGACAATGAGCAGTTCTTC
J: TRBJ2-1
length: 11
V: TRBV10-3
D: .
size: .